Following are 18 T cell receptor beta chains from one sample sequenced in a study of T cell changes during pregnancy in multiple sclerosis. Clones were sequenced by immunoSEQ multiplex PCR, and TCRdb holds only the in-frame ones, with some missing. This sample has 65,000 to 75,000 clones, with approximately 92% found just once. The source was CD8+ T cells from peripheral blood mononuclear cells, collected in the third trimester of pregnancy. The receptors derive from a female donor in good health, enrolled as a control in a pregnancy study.

This chain uses TRBV4-3 with TRBJ2-3; 8 positions match TRBD2. The CDR3 length is 16 residues. Germline-derived CDR1 and CDR2 are LGHNA and YSLEER. The ends lost 3 bases at V and 2 bases at J; junction bases unmatched: 7. CDR3 residues: CASSQSSGGDTDTQYF. The DNA of the CDR3 is TGCGCCAGCAGCCAGTCCAGCGGGGGAGACACAGATACGCAGTATTTT.

The rearrangement joins TRBV7-9 to TRBJ1-5; TRBD1 is a possible D gene (5 bases). Germline CDR1 reads SEHNR; CDR2 reads FQNEAQ (reference sequence). The V gene lost 1 base and the J gene lost 2 bases, with 9 bases spanning the gap. The CDR3 contains 15 residues. CDR3 protein: CASSLGGLGNQPQHF. The CDR3, as DNA: TGTGCCAGCAGCTTAGGGGGCCTAGGCAATCAGCCCCAGCATTTT.

The rearrangement joins TRBV6-5 to TRBJ1-4; 9 bases are shared with TRBD1. This CDR3 is 16 amino acids long. Germline CDR1 is MNHEY and CDR2 is SVGAGI. V lost 2 bases to trimming and J lost 3 bases; unmatched junction nucleotides: 4. CDR3 residues: CASSYETGGPNEKLFF. In DNA, the CDR3 is TGTGCCAGCAGTTACGAGACAGGGGGTCCTAATGAAAAACTGTTTTTT.

The genes are TRBV7-6 and TRBJ2-1, with D possibly being TRBD2 (5 bases). Trimming cost V 5 bases and J 7 bases, with 12 bases left between them. The CDR3 sequence is 13 residues long. Per germline, CDR1 SGHVS and CDR2 FNYEAQ. The CDR3 protein is CASSLTGRNEQFF. The CDR3 region has the DNA TGTGCCAGCAGCCTGACGGGAAGGAATGAGCAGTTCTTC.

CDR3 nucleotide sequence: TGTGCCAGCAGTTACTCTCTTTCGTCGATGAGGACTGAAGCTTTCTTT. Protein sequence: CASSYSLSSMRTEAFF. This chain uses TRBV6-5 with TRBJ1-1; D is uncertain. V was clipped by 0 bases and J by 5 bases, with 16 bases between them. The length of the CDR3 is 16 residues. Germline lookup yields CDR1 MNHEY and CDR2 SVGAGI.

The chain uses TRBV10-3 and TRBJ2-7; maybe TRBD2 (5 bases). From germline, CDR1 is ENHRY and CDR2 SYGVKD. V dropped 0 bases and J dropped 5 bases, with 8 bases sitting between them. The CDR3 contains 13 residues. Here the CDR3 DNA reads TGTGCCATCAGTGAGTCGCCCGGGGACGAGCAGTACTTC. Protein product: CAISESPGDEQYF.

This CDR3 reads CASSIRTVGTNEKLFF. The CDR3 DNA is TGTGCCAGCAGCATACGGACAGTAGGCACTAATGAAAAACTGTTTTTT. This chain uses TRBV5-4 with TRBJ1-4, with D maybe TRBD1 (6 bases). This CDR3 region has 16 residues. V dropped 4 bases and J dropped 2 bases, with 15 bases sitting between them. Germline loops: CDR1 SGHNT, CDR2 YYREEE (reference sequence).

This clone turned up a few times. This chain links TRBV6-6 with TRBJ1-1; perhaps TRBD1 as D (5 bases). Germline V CDR1 and CDR2: MNHNY, SVGAGI (reference sequence). Between the trimmed V and J ends, which lost 4 bases and 0 bases, there was a span of 6 bases. The CDR3 is 13 amino acids. CDR3 sequence: CASSLTVNTEAFF. In DNA form, the CDR3 reads TGTGCCAGCAGTTTGACAGTGAACACTGAAGCTTTCTTT.

V gene TRBV7-2 combines with J gene TRBJ1-1; 7 bases are a match to TRBD1. Per the germline V gene, CDR1 is SGHTA and CDR2 is FQGNSA. CDR3 length: 14 amino acids. With V trimmed by 5 bases and J by 2 bases, 5 bases remained unmatched. The CDR3 DNA follows: TGTGCCAGCAGCCCGGGACAGACTAACACTGAAGCTTTCTTT. The encoded protein is CASSPGQTNTEAFF.

This clone was observed a single time. The chain combines TRBV30 with TRBJ2-3; D perhaps matches TRBD2 (5 bases). Germline CDR1 reads GTSNPN; CDR2 reads SVGIG (reference sequence). This CDR3 comprises 17 residues. The V end lost 0 bases, the J end lost 3 bases, and 19 bases lay between the germline ends. The CDR3 spells CAWSVNGRKIRTDTQYF. The CDR3 coding sequence is TGTGCCTGGAGTGTAAATGGGAGAAAGATCAGAACAGATACGCAGTATTTT.

V is TRBV6-1 and J is TRBJ2-7, with D possibly matching TRBD2 (6 bases). There are 15 residues in the CDR3. Germline assignment: CDR1 MNHNS and CDR2 SASEGT. The ends were cut back, 1 base at V and 2 bases at J, with 12 bases in the middle. CDR3 sequence reads: CASSEEVSGAYEQYF. DNA for the CDR3: TGTGCCAGCAGTGAAGAGGTATCGGGGGCCTACGAGCAGTACTTC.

The gene calls are TRBV4-3 and TRBJ2-7; a possible D gene is TRBD1 (6 bases). The germline V and J ends were trimmed by 2 bases and 3 bases, with 11 bases remaining between them. Germline V gene lookup returns CDR1 LGHNA and CDR2 YSLEER. This CDR3 spans 14 amino acids. CDR3 DNA sequence: TGCGCCAGCAGCCAACACAGGGAGTACTACGAGCAGTACTTC. Translating it yields CASSQHREYYEQYF.

The rearrangement links TRBV7-6 to TRBJ2-2, with D maybe TRBD2 (7 bases). The CDR3 covers 17 residues. CDR1 SGHVS and CDR2 FNYEAQ come from the germline V gene. The V end lost 2 bases, the J end lost 3 bases, and 16 bases lay between the germline ends. The CDR3 spells CASSLSGRGRDTGELFF. The DNA for the CDR3 is TGTGCCAGCAGCTTATCTGGGCGGGGGCGAGACACCGGGGAGCTGTTTTTT.

The rearrangement joins TRBV9 to TRBJ2-3; 8 bases fit TRBD2. The V segment lost 4 bases and the J segment 2 bases; nucleotides outside the gene matches: 9. The germline CDR1 and CDR2 sequences are SGDLS and YYNGEE. The CDR3 is made up of 16 amino acids. The CDR3: CASSPEVAGTTDTQYF. In DNA form, the CDR3 reads TGTGCCAGCAGCCCCGAGGTAGCGGGGACCACAGATACGCAGTATTTT. Full variable domain (rest looked up from reference TRBV9 and TRBJ2-3): DSGVTQTPKHLITATGQRVTLRCSPRSGDLSVYWYQQSLDQGLQFLIQYYNGEERAKGNILERFSAQQFPDLHSELNLSSLELGDSALYFCASSPEVAGTTDTQYFGPGTRLTVL.

This clone appeared a single time. The chain combines TRBV4-2 with TRBJ1-2; D ambiguous. This CDR3 has 15 amino acids. Deletions cut 4 bases from V and 2 bases from J, with 14 bases between. Germline V CDR1 and CDR2: LGHNA, YNFKEQ. CDR3 DNA sequence: TGTGCCAGCAGCCCCCATAGCACGTCCAACTATGGCTACACCTTC. Its protein product is CASSPHSTSNYGYTF.

The genes are TRBV5-6 and TRBJ1-5, with 9 nucleotides matching TRBD1. J gave up 7 bases and V 7 bases, and 9 bases lay outside the gene matches. This CDR3 comprises 14 residues. The germline gives CDR1 SGHDT, CDR2 YYEEEE. CDR3: CASSTGGANQPQHF. The CDR3 coding sequence is TGTGCCAGCTCAACAGGGGGCGCGAACCAGCCCCAGCATTTT.

This rearrangement joins TRBV11-2 to TRBJ2-5; TRBD2 is a possible D gene (6 bases). V lost 1 base and J lost 5, with 11 bases in between. The germline CDR1 and CDR2 sequences are SGHAT and FQNNGV. CDR3 size: 14 residues. For the CDR3, the DNA is TGTGCCAGCAGCTTAGTGGGGGGTCGGGAGACCCAGTACTTC. Residues: CASSLVGGRETQYF.

The genes are TRBV7-9 and TRBJ2-5, with a possible D match to TRBD2 (6 bases). CDR1 and CDR2 (germline): SEHNR, FQNEAQ (reference sequence). The CDR3 runs to 16 residues. The V and J ends lost 1 base and 5 bases respectively, with 17 bases between them. CDR3 amino acids: CASSLGAGSLRETQYF. Written as DNA, the CDR3 is TGTGCCAGCAGCTTAGGGGCGGGATCCCTAAGGGAGACCCAGTACTTC.